The present TCR beta chain was sequenced within a study of OX40 agonist ivuxolimab in advanced cancers. Assay: immunoSEQ multiplex PCR; the TCRdb copy retains only in-frame clones and omits some. The sample gives some 85,000 clones, about 89% of which show up once; around 1.6% is in the top ten. This CDR3 is built from 15 residues. V shed 0 bases, J shed 2 bases, and the junction held 1 base outside the gene matches. Germline CDR1 MNHEY, CDR2 SVGAGI. Sample: CD4+ or CD8+ T cells sorted from blood, taken in a trial of the OX40 agonist ivuxolimab. The receptor was derived from an adult with an advanced solid tumor such as melanoma, head and neck, liver or kidney cancer. The chain has TRBV6-5 and TRBJ2-7; 10 nucleotides agree with TRBD1. The CDR3 loop reads CASSYSGQGAYEQYF. The DNA for the CDR3 is TGTGCCAGCAGTTACTCCGGACAGGGGGCCTACGAGCAGTACTTC.